These 14 T cell receptor beta chains share one sample of origin, sequenced in a study of post-analysis software for immune sequencing data (dated by TCRdb to between 2015 and 2017). What the authors observed across the whole study: Significantly higher frequencies in patients than in controls were found for about five TRBV segments, including TRBV5-6, TRBV5-1 and TRBV20-1.

The library was made by PCR. Sequencing took place on an Illumina HiSeq 2500. To reduce PCR and sequencing biases, unique molecular identifiers were incorporated into the TCR beta cDNA libraries. TCRdb cleaned the public reads at Q25 with fastp, built clones with MiXCR and kept in-frame beta chains. Rows with a matching CDR3 protein are joined into one entry that keeps the most common DNA and genes. The sample table shows hundreds of thousands of distinct CDR3 sequences, and 30% are seen once. The biggest ten clones account for more than 0.55% of the sample. These TCRs' antigens remain unknown. Sequenced sample: blood. These receptors all come from a girl aged 10 to 17 with multiple sclerosis.

The chain links TRBV7-8 to TRBJ2-5; D not resolved. Trimming removed 6 bases from V and 1 base from J, with 12 bases in between. The CDR3 is made up of 14 amino acids. The germline CDR1 and CDR2 sequences are SGHVS and FQNEAQ. In DNA, the CDR3 is TGTGCCAGCAGGGCCCGGGTCCTCCAAGAGACCCAGTACTTC. The encoded protein is CASRARVLQETQYF.

This clonotype was picked up a small number of times. The rearrangement uses TRBV12-3 or TRBV12-4 and TRBJ2-1; the match to TRBD2 covers 9 bases. V shed 1 base, J shed 5 bases, and the junction held 6 bases outside the gene matches. This CDR3 is 16 amino acids long. The CDR3 here is CASSLGGRARDNEQFF. CDR3 coding DNA: TGTGCCAGCAGTTTAGGCGGGAGGGCCAGGGACAATGAGCAGTTCTTC.

The chain has TRBV2 and TRBJ1-2; D is uncertain. The CDR3 is 13 residues long. V was pared by 7 bases and J by 4 bases, with 13 bases between. CDR1 SNHLY and CDR2 FYNNEI come from the germline V gene. CDR3 sequence: CASNGAAPYGYTF. The DNA of the CDR3 is TGTGCCAGCAACGGTGCGGCCCCCTATGGCTACACCTTC.

This chain links TRBV29-1 with TRBJ2-7; D is perhaps TRBD1 (6 bases). The V gene lost 5 bases and the J gene lost 5 bases, with 19 bases spanning the gap. The CDR3 runs to 14 residues. In germline, CDR1 is SQVTM, CDR2 ANQGSEA. The CDR3 DNA follows: TGCAGCGTTAGTCTTGTCAGGGGTAGAAACGAGCAGTACTTC. Residues: CSVSLVRGRNEQYF.

This clonotype is a singleton in its sample. The V call is TRBV5-1, the J call TRBJ2-2; D gene unclear. The V gene's germline CDR1 is SGHRS and CDR2 YFSETQ. CDR3 length: 14 residues. V was cut by 1 base and J by 5 bases, with 9 bases left in between. The CDR3 loop reads CASSLTARTGELFF. In DNA, the CDR3 is TGCGCCAGCAGCTTGACAGCACGGACCGGGGAGCTGTTTTTT.

The table lists this clonotype with many counts. The chain carries TRBV4-1 and TRBJ1-6; no reliable D call. Germline lookup yields CDR1 MGHRA and CDR2 YSYEKL. This CDR3 region has 17 residues. The V end lost 2 bases, the J end lost 9 bases, and 20 bases lay between the germline ends. CDR3 in amino acids: CASSQLKGKKSGSPLHF. The CDR3 nucleotides are TGCGCCAGCAGCCAACTTAAGGGCAAGAAGTCCGGTTCACCCCTCCACTTT.

This clonotype was seen a handful of times. The rearrangement links TRBV20-1 to TRBJ1-4; D unclear. The CDR3 consists of 12 residues. With 1 base removed from V and 3 bases from J, the gap between germline ends came to 3 bases. The germline CDR1 and CDR2 sequences are DFQATT and SNEGSKA (reference sequence). CDR3 bases: TGCAGTGCTAGAGGGTCTAATGAAAAACTGTTTTTT. Translated: CSARGSNEKLFF.

This clonotype was counted once. The chain couples TRBV5-1 to TRBJ2-5, with D perhaps TRBD2 (6 bases). CDR3 length: 14 amino acids. The V gene's germline CDR1 is SGHRS and CDR2 YFSETQ. The germline V and J ends were trimmed by 0 bases and 11 bases, with 17 bases remaining between them. This CDR3 reads CASSLALAMDEQYF. CDR3 nucleotides: TGCGCCAGCAGCTTGGCGCTAGCGATGGATGAGCAGTACTTC.

The chain employs TRBV5-1 and TRBJ1-1; 7 nucleotides line up with TRBD1. This CDR3 is built from 14 residues. Trimming removed 5 bases from V and 5 bases from J; junction bases left unmatched: 9. The germline gives CDR1 SGHRS, CDR2 YFSETQ. CDR3 residues: CASRGTAGGTEAFF. In DNA, the CDR3 is TGCGCCAGCAGAGGGACAGCTGGGGGTACTGAAGCTTTCTTT.

The chain links TRBV6-1 to TRBJ2-1; 13 nucleotides align to TRBD2. Germline V lookup: CDR1 MNHNS, CDR2 SASEGT. V lost 6 bases and J lost 6; bases outside the gene matches: 14. The length of the CDR3 is 18 residues. CDR3: CASSPGTPGLAGANEQFF. CDR3 sequence (DNA): TGTGCCAGCAGCCCCGGGACACCAGGACTAGCGGGAGCCAATGAGCAGTTCTTC.

V usage is TRBV7-2 and J usage is TRBJ2-6; D not certain. Trimming left V 1 base short and J 0 bases short, with 4 bases between. Germline values: CDR1 SGHTA, CDR2 FQGNSA. The CDR3 totals 15 residues. CDR3: CASSLGYSGANVLTF. The CDR3 nucleotides are TGTGCCAGCAGCTTAGGATACTCTGGGGCCAACGTCCTGACTTTC.

This clonotype was found a few times. CDR3 nucleotides: TGCGCCAGCAGCGCGGGACTAGCGGGACCCAAATACAATGAGCAGTTCTTC. Residues: CASSAGLAGPKYNEQFF. The chain uses TRBV5-1 and TRBJ2-1; 13 nucleotides agree with TRBD2. Per germline, CDR1 SGHRS and CDR2 YFSETQ. Germline trimming cut 4 bases from V and 4 bases from J; bases unmatched to any gene: 8. The CDR3 is 17 amino acids.

This clonotype was counted between two and nine times. J is TRBJ1-1 and V is TRBV6-5; 10 bases fit TRBD1. Trimming took 4 bases from V and 10 from J; bases not matched to a gene: 12. Germline CDR1 and CDR2: MNHEY and SVGAGI. There are 15 residues in the CDR3. The CDR3 DNA reads TGTGCCAGCAGTTTGGCCCCGGGACAGGGGAGGCGAGCTTTCTTT. Translated, it gives CASSLAPGQGRRAFF.

This clonotype was detected only a few times. The rearrangement links TRBV7-9 to TRBJ2-1; D possibly corresponds to TRBD1 (5 bases). The CDR3 is made up of 14 amino acids. Germline V CDR1 and CDR2: SEHNR, FQNEAQ (reference sequence). V gave up 1 base and J gave up 5 bases, with 9 bases separating them. The CDR3 coding sequence is TGTGCCAGCAGCTTAGTTGACAGAAACAATGAGCAGTTCTTC. Translating gives CASSLVDRNNEQFF.